The next 23 T cell receptor beta chains were all read from a single sample in a study of blood T cells in healthy people across ages. The second PCR ran about 6 to 11 cycles with a sample-barcoded 5' primer and J-beta primers. TCRdb re-called the 5' RACE reads through MiXCR, storing one row per CDR3 protein. This sample carries over 550,000 distinct CDR3 sequences, less than 35% of them seen once, and the ten largest clones take roughly 14%. Material for sequencing was blood. The source of these receptors is a woman older than 75 in good health.

This clonotype has a count of ten or more. The chain has TRBV20-1 and TRBJ2-1, with 9 nucleotides matching TRBD2. Germline values: CDR1 DFQATT, CDR2 SNEGSKA (reference sequence). The CDR3 has 16 amino acids. V shed 3 bases, J shed 7 bases, and the junction held 13 bases outside the gene matches. The CDR3 reads CSASPFSGGPQNEQFF. In nucleotides, the CDR3 is TGCAGTGCTAGCCCGTTTAGCGGGGGCCCTCAGAATGAGCAGTTCTTC.

At least ten counts were recorded for this clonotype. This rearrangement joins TRBV5-1 to TRBJ1-2; no clear D gene. The germline V gene has CDR1 SGHRS and CDR2 YFSETQ. The V end was cut by 0 bases, the J end by 2 bases, with 11 bases between. This CDR3 spans 15 amino acids. CDR3 protein: CASSLGLRGNYGYTF. The CDR3 DNA is TGCGCCAGCAGCTTGGGGCTCCGGGGAAACTATGGCTACACCTTC.

In the case of this clonotype: Because the CDR3 is missing its conserved closing phenylalanine or tryptophan, this is likely a read error. V gene TRBV7-9 combines with J gene TRBJ2-7; D remains unclear. Germline V CDR1 and CDR2: SEHNR, FQNEAQ (reference sequence). CDR3 size: 11 residues. The DNA for the CDR3 is TGTGCCAACAGCTCCCAATATGAGCAGTACTTA. This sequence encodes CANSSQYEQYL.

Turning to this clonotype: Possible read error: a much larger clone is one base away. The V and J genes are TRBV3-1 and TRBJ2-3, with unresolved D. With 1 base removed from V and 2 bases from J, the gap between germline ends came to 10 bases. Per the germline V gene, CDR1 is LGHDT and CDR2 is YNNKEL (reference sequence). The CDR3 spans 15 residues. CDR3 nucleotide sequence: TGTGCCAGCAGCCAAGGGGCAGGCCTCACAGATACGCAGTATTTT. This encodes CASSQGAGLTDTQYF.

This clonotype was counted at least ten times. The chain's CDR3 is CASSPNSYEQYF. CDR3 DNA: TGTGCCAGCAGTCCCAACTCCTACGAGCAGTACTTC. The V gene is TRBV18, the J gene TRBJ2-7; no definite D call. The CDR3 totals 12 residues. Per germline, CDR1 KGHSH and CDR2 LQKENI. The germline V and J ends were trimmed by 8 bases and 0 bases, with 8 bases remaining between them.

This clonotype was seen repeatedly, ten times or more. The chain employs TRBV6-2 or TRBV6-3 and TRBJ2-7; D is unclear. Germline V gene sequence: CDR1 MNHEY, CDR2 SVGEGT. V was pared by 2 bases and J by 0 bases, with 8 bases between. This CDR3 contains 14 residues. CDR3 coding DNA: TGTGCCAGCAGTTACAGTACTCTCTCCTACGAGCAGTACTTC. Translating it yields CASSYSTLSYEQYF.

This clonotype was counted many times. A clone one base away is much larger, so this may be a read error. V gene TRBV12-3 or TRBV12-4 combines with J gene TRBJ2-7; no firm D call. The V and J ends lost 2 bases and 3 bases respectively, with 8 bases between them. The CDR3 covers 13 residues. For the CDR3, the DNA is TGTGCCAGCAGTTTACACACGGGCTACGAGCAGTACTTC. This translates into CASSLHTGYEQYF.

This sequence joins TRBV28 and TRBJ2-5, with D maybe TRBD2 (5 bases). The better agreement between TRBJ2-7 and the DNA end casts doubt on the J call. Looked up from germline, CDR1 is MDHEN and CDR2 is SYDVKM. This CDR3 has 14 amino acids. This chain's CDR3 is CASSLLGGGYEQYF. The CDR3, as DNA: TGTGCCAGCAGTTTATTGGGCGGAGGATACGAGCAGTACTTC.

This clonotype was seen many times. CDR3 DNA: TGTGCCAGCAGCCATCTTGGACTAGTATCAGATACGCAGTATTTT. Protein: CASSHLGLVSDTQYF. V is TRBV14 and J is TRBJ2-3; the match to TRBD2 covers 7 bases. CDR3 length equals 15 residues. The germline V gene encodes CDR1 SGHDN and CDR2 FVKESK. Trimming cost V 3 bases and J 4 bases; bases outside gene matches: 7.

This clonotype was seen repeatedly, ten times or more. The chain joins TRBV20-1 to TRBJ1-1; D not resolved. V lost 6 bases and J lost 6, with 14 bases in between. The CDR3 covers 12 residues. CDR1 and CDR2 (germline): DFQATT, SNEGSKA (reference sequence). CDR3 sequence: CSANRGSAEAFF. Written as DNA, the CDR3 is TGCAGTGCCAATCGGGGAAGTGCTGAAGCTTTCTTT.

This chain joins TRBV7-2 and TRBJ2-7, with a possible D match to TRBD1 (5 bases). The CDR3 contains 16 residues. With 5 bases removed from V and 10 bases from J, the gap between germline ends came to 27 bases. The germline gives CDR1 SGHTA, CDR2 FQGNSA. CDR3 DNA sequence: TGTGCCAGCAGCCCAGGGAAATTACGAGTTTTGGAGACCCAGTACGTC. Protein product: CASSPGKLRVLETQYV.

This clonotype was seen a few times. CDR3 sequence: CASSKETGWQETQYF. CDR3 nucleotides: TGTGCCAGCAGTAAAGAGACAGGGTGGCAAGAGACCCAGTACTTC. The chain is built from TRBV12-3 or TRBV12-4 and TRBJ2-5; the match to TRBD1 covers 7 bases. The CDR3 has 15 residues. Germline trimming cut 5 bases from V and 2 bases from J; bases unmatched to any gene: 8.

The table lists this clonotype with a few counts. A much larger clone differs by one base, so this may be a read error. The genes are TRBV20-1 and TRBJ2-7; TRBD1 matches 9 bases. This CDR3 spans 14 amino acids. Unmatched junction bases numbered 6, after V lost 3 bases and J lost 3 bases. Germline V CDR1 and CDR2: DFQATT, SNEGSKA (reference sequence). The CDR3: CSARGNRGRYEQYF. CDR3 nucleotides: TGCAGTGCTAGGGGAAACAGGGGGCGCTACGAGCAGTACTTC.

This clonotype was counted ten times or more. The J gene is TRBJ1-2, the V gene TRBV6-5, with 8 bases lining up with TRBD1. Germline trimming cut 4 bases from V and 11 bases from J; bases unmatched to any gene: 12. This CDR3 is 14 amino acids long. Germline V lookup: CDR1 MNHEY, CDR2 SVGAGI. The CDR3: CASSSTTGDNWYTF. For the CDR3, the DNA is TGTGCCAGCAGTTCTACGACAGGGGACAATTGGTACACCTTC.

In this sample, this clonotype turned up a few times. This rearrangement joins TRBV5-1 to TRBJ1-5; D call uncertain. From germline, CDR1 is SGHRS and CDR2 YFSETQ. The CDR3 consists of 13 residues. Between the trimmed V and J ends, which lost 0 bases and 6 bases, there was a span of 7 bases. The chain's CDR3 is CASSLDTGQPQHF. The DNA of the CDR3 is TGCGCCAGCAGCTTGGATACGGGTCAGCCCCAGCATTTT. Variable domain in full (rest from reference TRBV5-1 and TRBJ1-5): KAGVTQTPRYLIKTRGQQVTLSCSPISGHRSVSWYQQTPGQGLQFLFEYFSETQRNKGNFPGRFSGRQFSNSRSEMNVSTLELGDSALYLCASSLDTGQPQHFGDGTRLSIL.

Notes on this clonotype: Germline is not matched at one junction end, which may reflect a read error. This rearrangement joins TRBV20-1 to TRBJ2-7; 14 bases align to TRBD2. The germline CDR1 and CDR2 sequences are DFQATT and SNEGSKA (reference sequence). The CDR3 has 16 amino acids. The CDR3 is CSARDGTSGGSYERFF. CDR3 coding DNA: TGCAGTGCTAGAGACGGGACTAGCGGGGGTTCCTACGAGCGGTTCTTC.

This clonotype was detected many times. V is TRBV29-1 and J is TRBJ1-5; D remains unclear. Trimming took 4 bases from V and 9 from J, leaving 16 bases between them. Germline loops: CDR1 SQVTM, CDR2 ANQGSEA. The CDR3 extends over 13 amino acids. The CDR3 is CSVVATFDGPQHF. The CDR3 coding sequence is TGCAGCGTTGTGGCGACTTTTGATGGGCCCCAGCATTTT.

In this sample, this clonotype turned up a few times. V and J are TRBV20-1 and TRBJ1-2; weak D call: TRBD1 (5 bases). This CDR3 spans 13 amino acids. V lost 0 bases to trimming and J lost 7 bases, with 12 bases between them. CDR1 DFQATT and CDR2 SNEGSKA come from the germline V gene (reference sequence). The CDR3 DNA reads as TGCAGTGCTAGAGACGAGCGAAGGGGTGGCTACACCTTC. Translated: CSARDERRGGYTF.

This clonotype was counted many times. The V and J genes are TRBV27 and TRBJ1-2; 7 nucleotides line up with TRBD1. V was clipped by 3 bases and J by 8 bases; unmatched bases: 9. This CDR3 spans 14 amino acids. Germline V CDR1 and CDR2: MNHEY, SMNVEV (reference sequence). Here the CDR3 reads CASSFMGQTQGYTF. The CDR3 DNA reads as TGTGCCAGCAGTTTTATGGGACAGACTCAAGGCTACACCTTC.

The chain is built from TRBV30 and TRBJ1-1; D unclear. Germline assignment: CDR1 GTSNPN and CDR2 SVGIG (reference sequence). This CDR3 comprises 13 residues. The CDR3 is CTVRVGNSPQAFF. CDR3 sequence (DNA): TGTACCGTACGGGTGGGGAATTCCCCTCAAGCTTTCTTT.

This clonotype was observed many times. This sequence joins TRBV5-1 and TRBJ2-7; weak D call: TRBD1 (5 bases). V was cut by 0 bases and J by 6 bases, with 13 bases left in between. The CDR3 is 14 residues long. Germline V CDR1 and CDR2: SGHRS, YFSETQ. CDR3 sequence (DNA): TGCGCCAGCAGCTTGGCCGCCCAGGGTGGCGAGCAGTACTTC. Protein product: CASSLAAQGGEQYF.

This clonotype appeared many times. This chain uses TRBV5-1 with TRBJ2-7; TRBD1 might be the D (6 bases). CDR1 is SGHRS and CDR2 is YFSETQ in the germline V gene. Trimming removed 0 bases from V and 2 bases from J, with 12 bases in between. CDR3 length equals 15 residues. In nucleotides, the CDR3 is TGCGCCAGCAGCTTGGTAGGACAGAATCCCTACGAGCAGTACTTC. It is translated as CASSLVGQNPYEQYF.

This clonotype was detected ten times or more. The rearrangement joins TRBV6-1 to TRBJ1-2; D is undetermined. V lost 2 bases, J lost 4 bases, and 5 bases lay in between. Germline-derived CDR1 and CDR2 are MNHNS and SASEGT. The CDR3 consists of 12 residues. CDR3 bases: TGTGCCAGCAGTGAATCTTCCTATGGCTACACCTTC. Translated, it gives CASSESSYGYTF.